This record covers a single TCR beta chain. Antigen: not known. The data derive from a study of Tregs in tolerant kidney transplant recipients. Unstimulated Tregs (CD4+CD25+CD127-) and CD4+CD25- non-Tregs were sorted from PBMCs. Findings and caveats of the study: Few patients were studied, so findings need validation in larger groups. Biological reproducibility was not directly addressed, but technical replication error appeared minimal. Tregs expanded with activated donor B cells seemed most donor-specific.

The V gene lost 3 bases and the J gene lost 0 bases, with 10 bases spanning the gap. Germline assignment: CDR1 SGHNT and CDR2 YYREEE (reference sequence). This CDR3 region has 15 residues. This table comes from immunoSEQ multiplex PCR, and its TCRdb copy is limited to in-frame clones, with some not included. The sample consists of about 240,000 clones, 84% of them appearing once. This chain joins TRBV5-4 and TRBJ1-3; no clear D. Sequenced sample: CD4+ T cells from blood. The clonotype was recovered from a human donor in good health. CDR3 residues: CASSYAGASGNTIYF. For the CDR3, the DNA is TGTGCCAGCAGCTATGCCGGAGCCTCTGGAAACACCATATATTTT.